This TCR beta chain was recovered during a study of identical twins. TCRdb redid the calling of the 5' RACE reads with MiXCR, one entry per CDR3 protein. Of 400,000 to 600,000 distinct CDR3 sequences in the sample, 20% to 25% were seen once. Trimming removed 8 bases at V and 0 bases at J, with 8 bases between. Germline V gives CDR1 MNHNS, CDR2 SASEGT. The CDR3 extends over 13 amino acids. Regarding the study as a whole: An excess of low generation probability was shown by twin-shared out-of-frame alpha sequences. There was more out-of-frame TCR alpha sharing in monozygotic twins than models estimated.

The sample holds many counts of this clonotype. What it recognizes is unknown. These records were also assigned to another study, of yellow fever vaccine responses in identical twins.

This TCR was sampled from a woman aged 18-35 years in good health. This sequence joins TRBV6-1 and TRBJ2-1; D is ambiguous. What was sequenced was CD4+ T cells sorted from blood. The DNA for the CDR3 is TGTGCCAGCGGGCGACTCTCCTACAATGAGCAGTTCTTC. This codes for CASGRLSYNEQFF.